Described below is a single T cell receptor (beta chain) sequence and its context. There are 15 residues in the CDR3. Trimming removed 6 bases from V and 7 bases from J, with 18 bases in between. Looked up from germline, CDR1 is MDHEN and CDR2 is SYDVKM. Methods used by the authors: The assay estimated nucleated cells by amplifying reference gene primers. Sequenced by immunoSEQ multiplex PCR; TCRdb stores in-frame clones only, minus some. D and trimming were read from the DNA, whereas the V and J calls and clone size are those reported in that table. Among 230,000 or so clones listed, 65% to 90% were seen once. The source of the sample is a study of blood T cell repertoires in COVID-19. About the study: Samples of COVID-19 (acute and convalescent) were obtained from the United States, Italy and Spain. Nucleic acid was either cDNA or gDNA, and it came from T cells, B-cell-depleted T cells, or PBMCs.

The source of this sequence is a man aged 40-49 years who had recovered from COVID-19. The sample was peripheral blood. The chain combines TRBV28 with TRBJ1-4, with D possibly being TRBD1 (6 bases). Here the CDR3 DNA reads TGTGCCAGCAGCCCACCCTCAGGGGAGGGTGAAAAACTGTTTTTT. Amino acid sequence: CASSPPSGEGEKLFF.